This TCR beta chain was observed in a study of T cell responses to AZD1222 COVID-19 vaccine. General study findings and limits: Most donors were white British and more were female, and clonal diversity was possibly underestimated. At study baseline, merely six AZD1222 recipients were seropositive. Among vaccine-associated CD4 TCRs, coverage spanned spike, with dominance at 160-218 and 743-854. Sampling captured repertoires only after the peak T cell response.

Generated by immunoSEQ multiplex PCR, the TCRdb table keeps only in-frame clones and is missing some. The sample holds approximately 160,000 clones, 85% to 95% seen once. This clone turned up a few times. Its antigen is not known. Deletions cut 8 bases from V and 2 bases from J, with 18 bases between. From germline, CDR1 is GTSNPN and CDR2 SVGIG (reference sequence). This CDR3 has 15 amino acids. This specimen consisted of peripheral blood, obtained on day 0 of AZD1222 vaccination. This sequence originates from an adult in good health. The chain carries TRBV30 and TRBJ2-2; weak D call: TRBD1 (6 bases). CDR3 nucleotide sequence: TGTGCCAGGAAATCCTCAGGGGCTAACACCGGGGAGCTGTTTTTT. This translates into CARKSSGANTGELFF.